The sequence of this T cell receptor beta chain was determined in a study of technical replicates of blood from a few donors. CDR1 MNHNY and CDR2 SVGAGI come from the germline V gene (reference sequence). The trim removed 5 bases at V and 0 bases at J, leaving 4 bases unmatched. The CDR3 covers 15 residues. Here immunoSEQ multiplex PCR was the method, and the copy in TCRdb shows in-frame clones only, minus some. The repertoire holds 95,000 to 100,000 clones, with roughly 95% as singletons. This TCR was sampled from a human donor in good health. The genes are TRBV6-6 and TRBJ2-7; the match to TRBD2 covers 10 bases. Sequencing was performed on T cells isolated from PBMCs. CDR3 coding DNA: TGTGCCAGCAGTGGAGGACTAGCGGACTCCTACGAGCAGTACTTC. Amino acid sequence: CASSGGLADSYEQYF.